These 22 T cell receptor beta chains originate from one sample sequenced in a study of blood T cell repertoires in COVID-19. Profiling relied on immunoSEQ multiplex PCR, and the TCRdb table lists in-frame clones only, not all of them. The sample has approximately 360,000 clones, 85% to 90% seen once. Sequenced material: PBMCs or T cells enriched from blood (not recorded which). These receptors were collected from a woman younger than 45 with acute COVID-19.

J is TRBJ2-2 and V is TRBV27; TRBD2 might be the D (6 bases). Looked up from germline, CDR1 is MNHEY and CDR2 is SMNVEV (reference sequence). V was cut by 5 bases and J by 4 bases, with 14 bases left in between. This CDR3 contains 15 residues. The DNA of the CDR3 is TGTGCCAGCAGTACTGGGACTTTTGGCACCGGGGAGCTGTTTTTT. Amino acids: CASSTGTFGTGELFF.

The chain links TRBV6-5 to TRBJ1-6; D call uncertain. The CDR3 has 12 amino acids. Germline V gene lookup returns CDR1 MNHEY and CDR2 SVGAGI. Trimming took off 4 bases at V and 10 bases at J, with 8 bases between the two ends. CDR3 nucleotide sequence: TGTGCCAGCAGTTTGGAGGGCTCACCCCTCCACTTT. It specifies CASSLEGSPLHF.

For this clone: The identical CDR3 is also encoded by other nucleotide sequences in the sample. This chain joins TRBV7-9 and TRBJ1-6; D might be TRBD1 (6 bases). This CDR3 spans 16 amino acids. V dropped 1 base and J dropped 7 bases, with 14 bases sitting between them. Germline values: CDR1 SEHNR, CDR2 FQNEAQ (reference sequence). DNA of the CDR3: TGTGCCAGCAGCTTAGAGACAGGCGGCGGGAATTCACCCCTCCACTTT. Translating gives CASSLETGGGNSPLHF.

CDR3 sequence: CASTLLYSGNTIYF. CDR3 nucleotide sequence: TGTGCCAGTACCCTGTTATACTCTGGAAACACCATATATTTT. The rearrangement links TRBV19 to TRBJ1-3; D ambiguous. The CDR3 is 14 residues long. Per the germline V gene, CDR1 is LNHDA and CDR2 is SQIVND (reference sequence). V lost 7 bases and J lost 0, with 10 bases in between.

The chain combines TRBV13 with TRBJ1-6; 7 nucleotides agree with TRBD1. Germline trimming cut 1 base from V and 14 bases from J; bases unmatched to any gene: 5. The germline V gene encodes CDR1 PRHDT and CDR2 FYEKMQ (reference sequence). CDR3 length: 13 amino acids. As DNA, the CDR3 is TGTGCCAGCAGCTTAGACAGGGGCCTGTCCCTCCACTTT. It specifies CASSLDRGLSLHF.

The rearrangement joins TRBV5-1 to TRBJ1-2, with 7 bases matching TRBD1. The V gene's germline CDR1 is SGHRS and CDR2 YFSETQ. V gave up 4 bases and J gave up 8 bases; unmatched junction bases: 14. The CDR3 sequence is 15 residues long. The CDR3 sequence: CASSEGTAVVEGYTF. As DNA, the CDR3 is TGCGCCAGCAGCGAAGGGACAGCCGTTGTTGAGGGCTACACCTTC.

The chain has TRBV30 and TRBJ1-6; D gene uncertain. Between the trimmed V and J ends, which lost 0 bases and 4 bases, there was a span of 7 bases. There are 14 residues in the CDR3. Germline CDR1 GTSNPN, CDR2 SVGIG (reference sequence). CDR3 sequence reads: CAWSVVQYNSPLHF. CDR3 coding DNA: TGTGCCTGGAGTGTAGTGCAGTATAATTCACCCCTCCACTTT.

As to this clone: The junction departs from the called germline gene at one end, perhaps through a read error. CDR3 bases: TGTGCCAGCAGCTTGTGGGACAGGAATCCGCCCCAGCATTTT. This codes for CASSLWDRNPPQHF. This chain links TRBV5-6 with TRBJ1-5; 8 bases agree with TRBD1. The CDR3 sequence is 14 residues long. Germline V lookup: CDR1 SGHDT, CDR2 YYEEEE. Supplemented by reference TRBV5-6 and TRBJ1-5, the full variable domain reads DAGVTQSPTHLIKTRGQQVTLRCSPKSGHDTVSWYQQALGQGPQFIFQYYEEEERQRGNFPDRFSGHQFPNYSSELNVNALLLGDSALYLCASSLWDRNPPQHFGDGTRLSIL.

This chain joins TRBV29-1 and TRBJ1-3; D not certain. Looked up from germline, CDR1 is SQVTM and CDR2 is ANQGSEA. V lost 5 bases to trimming and J lost 1 base, with 6 bases between them. CDR3 size: 12 residues. CDR3 nucleotide sequence: TGCAGCGTTCGGGGATCTGGAAACACCATATATTTT. It is translated as CSVRGSGNTIYF.

The chain uses TRBV19 and TRBJ1-2, with 9 bases lining up with TRBD1. The CDR3 runs 15 residues. V lost 3 bases and J lost 2; bases outside the gene matches: 4. Per the germline V gene, CDR1 is LNHDA and CDR2 is SQIVND (reference sequence). The CDR3 here is CASSMAGQGNYGYTF. In DNA, the CDR3 is TGTGCCAGTAGTATGGCGGGACAGGGAAACTATGGCTACACCTTC.

The rearrangement joins TRBV14 to TRBJ2-7; TRBD1 matches 8 bases. CDR1 is SGHDN and CDR2 is FVKESK in the germline V gene. Losses at the gene ends were 4 bases for V and 1 base for J; bases not matched to a gene: 9. The CDR3 consists of 16 residues. The CDR3 nucleotides read TGTGCCAGCAGCCGCCCGGGGACAGGCTCTTCCTACGAGCAGTACTTC. Its protein product is CASSRPGTGSSYEQYF.

The chain joins TRBV18 to TRBJ2-1; a possible D gene is TRBD2 (5 bases). The V gene's germline CDR1 is KGHSH and CDR2 LQKENI. This CDR3 region has 15 residues. V lost 6 bases and J lost 6, with 18 bases in between. The DNA for the CDR3 is TGTGCCAGCTCTCCTAGCTTTTTCACCTCCAATGAGCAGTTCTTC. Translation: CASSPSFFTSNEQFF.

The gene calls are TRBV7-6 and TRBJ2-3; a possible D gene is TRBD2 (5 bases). Germline V lookup: CDR1 SGHVS, CDR2 FNYEAQ. The CDR3 totals 17 residues. Trimming stripped 5 bases from V and 4 bases from J, with 22 bases between. CDR3 in amino acids: CASSPPSVGLSADTQYF. The CDR3 region has the DNA TGTGCCAGCAGCCCACCCTCGGTAGGGCTTAGCGCAGATACGCAGTATTTT. Complete variable domain (other parts from reference TRBV7-6 and TRBJ2-3): GAGVSQSPRYKVTKRGQDVALRCDPISGHVSLYWYRQALGQGPEFLTYFNYEAQQDKSGLPNDRFSAERPEGSISTLTIQRTEQRDSAMYRCASSPPSVGLSADTQYFGPGTRLTVL.

The V call is TRBV11-2, the J call TRBJ1-1; D may be TRBD1 (6 bases). Looked up from germline, CDR1 is SGHAT and CDR2 is FQNNGV. Trimming removed 2 bases from V and 7 bases from J, with 17 bases in between. The CDR3 consists of 15 residues. This chain's CDR3 is CASSLSRVEGGEAFF. CDR3 coding DNA: TGTGCCAGCAGCTTAAGTCGGGTGGAAGGGGGTGAAGCTTTCTTT.

The CDR3 DNA is TGTGCCAGCAGCCGAGACACTAGGGAGCCCTACGAGCAGTACTTC. Translating gives CASSRDTREPYEQYF. The genes are TRBV4-2 and TRBJ2-7; maybe TRBD2 (5 bases). The ends were cut back, 4 bases at V and 2 bases at J, with 15 bases in the middle. The CDR3 runs 15 residues. Germline CDR1 LGHNA, CDR2 YNFKEQ.

This chain links TRBV5-1 with TRBJ2-7; D possibly corresponds to TRBD1 (7 bases). The V and J ends lost 3 bases and 2 bases respectively, with 18 bases between them. CDR1 and CDR2 from the germline V gene are SGHRS and YFSETQ. The CDR3 sequence is 16 residues long. The CDR3, as DNA: TGCGCCAGCAGCTCCGTCTCGGGGGACAGCACCTACGAGCAGTACTTC. It is translated as CASSSVSGDSTYEQYF.

This clone was seen a handful of times. The chain carries TRBV6-5 and TRBJ1-4, with D unresolved. Trimming pared 0 bases from V and 4 bases from J, leaving 6 bases between. CDR3 length equals 14 residues. The germline CDR1 and CDR2 sequences are MNHEY and SVGAGI. The chain's CDR3 is CASSYSGSNEKLFF. The CDR3 DNA sequence: TGTGCCAGCAGTTACTCGGGGAGTAATGAAAAACTGTTTTTT.

The CDR3 spells CASSPQPQASGNTIYF. CDR3 bases: TGCGCCAGCAGCCCACAACCCCAGGCCTCTGGAAACACCATATATTTT. V gene TRBV5-1 combines with J gene TRBJ1-3, with D unclear. Germline-derived CDR1 and CDR2 are SGHRS and YFSETQ. The ends were cut back, 4 bases at V and 0 bases at J, with 14 bases in the middle. CDR3 size: 16 residues.

The genes are TRBV5-1 and TRBJ2-4; the D gene is possibly TRBD1 (5 bases). Trimming took off 4 bases at V and 0 bases at J, with 14 bases between the two ends. Germline CDR1 and CDR2: SGHRS and YFSETQ. This CDR3 has 16 amino acids. The CDR3 bases are TGCGCCAGCAGCCTAGGACACGCTGTAGCCAAAAACATTCAGTACTTC. This translates into CASSLGHAVAKNIQYF.

The J gene is TRBJ1-5, the V gene TRBV12-3 or TRBV12-4; 8 nucleotides match TRBD1. The CDR3 contains 13 residues. The CDR3 here is CASNRGMDQPQHF. The DNA for the CDR3 is TGTGCTTCGAACAGGGGGATGGATCAGCCCCAGCATTTT.

The CDR3 bases are TGCGCCAGCAGCCAACTGGTTGAAACAGGGTTGAACACTGAAGCTTTCTTT. Amino acids: CASSQLVETGLNTEAFF. The V call is TRBV4-3, the J call TRBJ1-1; a weak D match, TRBD1 (6 bases). The V end was cut by 2 bases, the J end by 0 bases, with 16 bases between. Germline values: CDR1 LGHNA, CDR2 YSLEER. The CDR3 contains 17 residues.

The V gene is TRBV18, the J gene TRBJ2-1; D is perhaps TRBD1 (6 bases). The CDR3 length is 15 residues. In germline, CDR1 is KGHSH, CDR2 LQKENI. V was trimmed by 4 bases and J by 5 bases, leaving 15 bases between them. As DNA, the CDR3 is TGTGCCAGCTCACAATGGACAGACATTGACAATGAGCAGTTCTTC. Translated, it gives CASSQWTDIDNEQFF.